The rows below give T cell receptor beta chains drawn from one sample of a study of shared clonotypes between healthy human individuals. Produced via immunoSEQ multiplex PCR; TCRdb's table is partial and in-frame only. The data show about 2.2 million clones, around 95% seen once. The specimen sequenced was naive CD8+ T cells from PBMCs. Every receptor here comes from a man aged 18 to 29 in good health. Some clones in this sample may be carry-over from other donors' samples. Both conserved end residues are part of each CDR3. D genes are given only for firm matches. Part of the rows lack a size; the others show once, few, many or a class for expanded clones.

>TRBV29-1|.|11|.|TRBJ2-7
CAGRRDGEQYF
TGTGCAGGGAGAAGGGACGGCGAGCAGTACTTC
>TRBV19|TRBD1|12|.|TRBJ1-2
CATPTGSDGYTF
TGTGCCACCCCGACAGGGAGTGATGGCTACACCTTC
>TRBV2|TRBD2|12|.|TRBJ2-7
CARGDYNYEQYF
TGTGCCAGGGGGGACTACAACTACGAGCAGTACTTC
>TRBV28|.|13|few|TRBJ1-1
CASSRSGYTEAFF
TGTGCCAGCAGCCGATCGGGGTATACTGAAGCTTTCTTT
>TRBV7-9|TRBD1|16|.|TRBJ2-3
CASSSRDRGRTDTQYF
TGTGCCAGCAGCTCCCGGGACAGGGGGCGAACAGATACGCAGTATTTT
>TRBV9|.|14|once|TRBJ2-5
CASSGLHRKETQYF
TGTGCCAGCAGCGGCCTTCACAGAAAAGAGACCCAGTACTTC
>TRBV13|TRBD2|17|.|TRBJ2-1
CASRSPYSGGAYNEQFF
TGTGCCAGCAGATCACCCTATAGCGGGGGGGCCTACAATGAGCAGTTCTTC
>TRBV19|.|14|.|TRBJ2-5
CASSIGWAEETQYF
TGTGCCAGTAGTATTGGGTGGGCAGAAGAGACCCAGTACTTC
>TRBV28|TRBD1|14|.|TRBJ1-1
CASSQTGGNTEAFF
TGTGCCAGCAGCCAGACAGGGGGGAACACTGAAGCTTTCTTT
>TRBV5-5|.|15|.|TRBJ1-5
CASSFTDSTNQPQHF
TGTGCCAGCAGTTTCACGGACAGTACCAATCAGCCCCAGCATTTT
>TRBV9|TRBD1|14|.|TRBJ2-7
CASSSRTGVDEQYF
TGTGCCAGCAGCTCGCGAACAGGGGTGGACGAGCAGTACTTC
>TRBV5-6|.|16|.|TRBJ2-7
CASSPASGGFSYEQYF
TGTGCCAGCAGCCCCGCTTCTGGGGGCTTCAGCTACGAGCAGTACTTC
>TRBV19|.|14|few|TRBJ1-1
CASSPLSRTTEAFF
TGTGCCAGTAGTCCTCTTTCGCGGACAACTGAAGCTTTCTTT
>TRBV4-1|TRBD1|15|.|TRBJ2-5
CASSRADREKETQYF
TGCGCCAGCAGTCGGGCTGACAGGGAAAAAGAGACCCAGTACTTC
>TRBV7-9|TRBD2|17|.|TRBJ2-2
CASSPGLAGRNTGELFF
TGTGCCAGCAGCCCTGGACTAGCGGGCCGAAACACCGGGGAGCTGTTTTTT
>TRBV6-6|.|15|.|TRBJ1-5
CASYSGMDSNQPQHF
TGTGCCAGCTACTCCGGTATGGATAGCAATCAGCCCCAGCATTTT
>TRBV5-1|.|13|.|TRBJ1-2
CASRMISGYGYTF
TGCGCCAGCAGGATGATATCAGGGTATGGCTACACCTTC
>TRBV5-1|TRBD2|17|.|TRBJ2-5
CASSLLHREGGQETQYF
TGCGCCAGCAGCTTGTTGCATCGTGAGGGAGGGCAAGAGACCCAGTACTTC
>TRBV6-5|.|14|.|TRBJ2-2
CASSYREGAGELFF
TGTGCCAGCAGTTACAGGGAAGGGGCCGGGGAGCTGTTTTTT
>TRBV27|.|15|.|TRBJ2-3
CASSFFFGGTDTQYF
TGTGCCAGCAGTTTTTTCTTCGGCGGCACAGATACGCAGTATTTT
>TRBV11-2|TRBD1|15|.|TRBJ2-5
CASSPRDRGQETQYF
TGTGCCAGCAGCCCTCGGGACAGGGGGCAAGAGACCCAGTACTTC
>TRBV7-9|.|18|.|TRBJ1-4
CASSLEGRQASTNEKLFF
TGTGCCAGCAGCTTAGAAGGGAGACAGGCCTCAACTAATGAAAAACTGTTTTTT